The clone carrying this TCR beta chain appeared a few times. Its matching antigen is unknown. The data were taken from a study of identical twins. Overall study results and limits: Twin sharing of out-of-frame TCR alpha was underestimated by models in monozygotic pairs. Out-of-frame alpha sequences shared between twins exhibited an excess of low generation probability. Zero-insertion analyses might be partly confounded by invariant T cells like MAIT and iNKT.

The length of the CDR3 is 16 residues. The trim removed 2 bases at V and 1 base at J, leaving 9 bases unmatched. The V gene's germline CDR1 is DFQATT and CDR2 SNEGSKA (reference sequence). TCRdb re-analysed the 5' RACE reads in MiXCR, keeping a single row per CDR3 protein. Seen here are 450,000 or so distinct CDR3 sequences, approximately 18% observed once, and the top ten hold about 12%. This sequence originates from a man aged 45-65 years in good health. The sequencing input was naive T cells sorted from blood. The chain joins TRBV20-1 to TRBJ2-3; TRBD1 agrees at 7 bases. CDR3 sequence: CSARQGVNRGTDTQYF. The CDR3 nucleotides are TGCAGTGCTAGACAGGGGGTCAATCGGGGCACAGATACGCAGTATTTT.